Included here is one TCR beta chain sequence, with context. Germline V gene sequence: CDR1 SGHRS, CDR2 YFSETQ. The length of the CDR3 is 13 residues. V trimming: 1 base; J trimming: 9 bases; junction bases outside the gene matches: 6. This specimen comes from a study of blood T cell repertoires in COVID-19. About the study: Samples of COVID-19 (acute and convalescent) were obtained from the United States, Italy and Spain. The analysed material was cDNA or gDNA that came from T cells, B-cell-depleted T cells, or PBMCs.

Seattle patients were enrolled while actively infected and followed longitudinally. Per the study methods: Researchers report that nucleated cell counts were estimated from reference gene primer amplification. This table comes from immunoSEQ multiplex PCR, and its TCRdb copy is limited to in-frame clones, with some not included. V, J and clone size are taken as reported in that table, and D and trimming were inferred from the DNA itself. The sample has approximately 300,000 clones, more than 65% seen once; the top ten hold 15% to 19%. The rearrangement uses TRBV5-1 and TRBJ2-7; 8 bases align to TRBD1. Sequencing was performed on peripheral blood. This TCR was sampled from a person between 70 and 80 years old with COVID-19, enrolled during active disease. The CDR3 DNA reads TGCGCCAGCAGCTTGACGGACAGGGAATGGCAGTACTTC. Translating it yields CASSLTDREWQYF.